This TCR beta chain was sequenced during a study of T cell repertoires in cytomegalovirus infection. The wider study: Used in the study were CMV epitopes, some recently identified and HLA-C-restricted, others well-studied and HLA-B-restricted. It was the public TCR beta signatures that indicated both CMV infection and matching HLA type.

TCRdb processed the reads anew with MiXCR; each CDR3 protein has one entry. The table records roughly 990,000 distinct CDR3 sequences, approximately 31% of them present only once. Study observations and caveats: HLA-C-restricted TCR beta clonotypes specific for CMV led the ex vivo response.

The germline V gene encodes CDR1 SGHVT and CDR2 SQSDAQ. This CDR3 contains 14 residues. With respect to this clonotype: The antigen is undetermined. The germline gene is not matched at one end of the junction; a read error may be the cause.

This chain links TRBV7-4 with TRBJ2-2; D remains ambiguous. The specimen was cultured CD8+ T cells from PBMCs, collected from culture after CMV antigen stimulation. This receptor was obtained from a human donor in good health (CMV status not recorded). Some clones in this sample may be carry-over from other donors' samples. The CDR3 DNA sequence: TGTGCCAACAGCCGCCGATCCAACACCGGGGAGCTGTTTTTT. This encodes CANSRRSNTGELFF.